These 19 T cell receptor beta chains share one sample of origin, sequenced in a study of T cell responses to AZD1222 COVID-19 vaccine. TCRdb's table, derived via immunoSEQ multiplex PCR, lists solely in-frame clones and lacks some. The sample holds over 110,000 clones, 90% seen once. Material: peripheral blood, obtained 28 days after the second AZD1222 dose. The receptors derive from an adult who received the AZD1222 COVID-19 vaccine.

The chain has TRBV3-1 (or the pseudogene TRBV3-2) and TRBJ1-1, with TRBD1 as a possible D gene (5 bases). This CDR3 contains 16 residues. Looked up from germline, CDR1 is LGHDT and CDR2 is YNNKEL (reference sequence). V lost 0 bases to trimming and J lost 4 bases, with 15 bases between them. CDR3 nucleotide sequence: TGTGCCAGCAGCCAAGAAGGTGGGGGGAGGGGCACTGAAGCTTTCTTT. Residues: CASSQEGGGRGTEAFF.

V usage is TRBV25-1 and J usage is TRBJ1-6; TRBD1 agrees at 7 bases. Losses at the gene ends were 3 bases for V and 6 bases for J; bases not matched to a gene: 8. The germline gives CDR1 MGHDK, CDR2 SYGVNS. The CDR3 has 16 amino acids. CDR3 in amino acids: CASSDLDRAGNSPLHF. In nucleotides, the CDR3 is TGTGCCAGCAGTGATCTCGACAGGGCCGGTAATTCACCCCTCCACTTT.

The V gene is TRBV21-1, the J gene TRBJ1-5. TRBV21-1 is classified as a pseudogene. This CDR3 region has 14 residues. The CDR3 region has the DNA TGTGCCAGCCCAATCAGAGGGGTCAATCAGCCCCAGCATTTT. Its translation: CASPIRGVNQPQHF.

The genes are TRBV7-2 and TRBJ2-7; the D gene is possibly TRBD1 (5 bases). Looked up from germline, CDR1 is SGHTA and CDR2 is FQGNSA. The CDR3 is 14 amino acids. The germline V and J ends were trimmed by 4 bases and 0 bases, with 10 bases remaining between them. The CDR3 reads CASSWDRGSYEQYF. In DNA, the CDR3 is TGTGCCAGCAGCTGGGATAGGGGCTCCTACGAGCAGTACTTC.

V gene TRBV7-2 combines with J gene TRBJ2-7, with TRBD2 as a possible D gene (5 bases). The CDR3 consists of 15 residues. Trimming left V 0 bases short and J 5 bases short, with 14 bases between. Germline-derived CDR1 and CDR2 are SGHTA and FQGNSA. The CDR3 is CASSLALTDGDEQYF. The CDR3 nucleotides are TGTGCCAGCAGCTTAGCGCTAACGGACGGGGACGAGCAGTACTTC. Filled out from reference TRBV7-2 and TRBJ2-7, the complete variable domain reads GAGVSQSPSNKVTEKGKDVELRCDPISGHTALYWYRQSLGQGLEFLIYFQGNSAPDKSGLPSDRFSAERTGGSVSTLTIQRTQQEDSAVYLCASSLALTDGDEQYFGPGTRLTVT.

This chain uses TRBV11-1 with TRBJ2-2; TRBD1 matches at 8 bases. The germline V gene encodes CDR1 SGHAT and CDR2 FQDESV (reference sequence). After removal of 10 bases from V and 4 bases from J, the junction contained 8 bases not matched to a gene. CDR3 length: 14 amino acids. In nucleotides, the CDR3 is TGTGCCACCGACAGGGGATCGGGCACCGGGGAGCTGTTTTTT. Protein: CATDRGSGTGELFF.

The chain uses TRBV11-1 and TRBJ1-2; TRBD1 agrees at 8 bases. The V and J ends lost 2 bases and 8 bases, in that order; junction bases with no gene match: 10. Germline V gene sequence: CDR1 SGHAT, CDR2 FQDESV (reference sequence). This CDR3 contains 15 residues. The chain's CDR3 is CASSLTGQGSLGYTF. In DNA, the CDR3 is TGTGCCAGCAGCTTAACCGGACAGGGTTCTCTCGGCTACACCTTC.

This sequence joins TRBV30 and TRBJ1-1; no definite D call. The CDR3 has 12 amino acids. V lost 5 bases, J lost 1 base, and 8 bases lay in between. Germline lookup yields CDR1 GTSNPN and CDR2 SVGIG (reference sequence). The CDR3, as DNA: TGTGCCTGGGGTAGCTGGAACACTGAAGCTTTCTTT. This codes for CAWGSWNTEAFF.

The chain combines TRBV28 with TRBJ1-2; D ambiguous. Trimming left V 2 bases short and J 5 bases short, with 12 bases between. The CDR3 consists of 14 residues. Germline CDR1 is MDHEN and CDR2 is SYDVKM. CDR3 sequence: CASSLVPGWYGYTF. The DNA of the CDR3 is TGTGCCAGCAGTTTAGTCCCAGGATGGTATGGCTACACCTTC.

This rearrangement joins TRBV28 to TRBJ2-7, with D possibly matching TRBD2 (6 bases). V lost 5 bases to trimming and J lost 6 bases, with 14 bases between them. The CDR3 loop spans 13 amino acids. The V gene's germline CDR1 is MDHEN and CDR2 SYDVKM. The CDR3 DNA is TGTGCCAGCAGTCCCCCGACTAGTATCGAGCAGTACGTC. It translates to CASSPPTSIEQYV.

The chain recombines TRBV28 with TRBJ1-5; D gene unclear. Germline V gene lookup returns CDR1 MDHEN and CDR2 SYDVKM. V lost 5 bases to trimming and J lost 1 base, with 12 bases between them. The CDR3 extends over 15 amino acids. The DNA of the CDR3 is TGTGCCAGCAGTCCACCGGGAGGGAGCAATCAGCCCCAGCATTTT. Translating it yields CASSPPGGSNQPQHF.

The chain joins TRBV30 to TRBJ2-4, with D perhaps matching TRBD2 (6 bases). The V end was cut by 4 bases, the J end by 4 bases, with 11 bases between. The CDR3 length is 13 residues. Germline V lookup: CDR1 GTSNPN, CDR2 SVGIG (reference sequence). The DNA of the CDR3 is TGTGCCTGGACCGAGCGGGTTAAAAACATTCAGTACTTC. Translating gives CAWTERVKNIQYF.

This chain links TRBV29-1 with TRBJ1-4; D is ambiguous. V lost 6 bases to trimming and J lost 8 bases, with 19 bases between them. The CDR3 length is 14 residues. The germline V gene encodes CDR1 SQVTM and CDR2 ANQGSEA. The CDR3 DNA reads as TGCAGCGTCGCACGGCGTGGGCCAGACGAAAAACTGTTTTTT. It codes for CSVARRGPDEKLFF.

The V and J genes are TRBV9 and TRBJ2-1; TRBD1 agrees at 8 bases. The junction had 10 bases not matched to a gene; V was cut back by 0 bases and J by 8 bases. The length of the CDR3 is 16 residues. CDR1 SGDLS and CDR2 YYNGEE come from the germline V gene. CDR3 DNA sequence: TGTGCCAGCAGCGTAGGGGCAGGGGGCCCCGTCGATGAGCAGTTCTTC. Encoded protein: CASSVGAGGPVDEQFF.

This clone was seen only once. The chain links TRBV30 to TRBJ1-4; D gene ambiguous. V lost 4 bases and J lost 0, with 12 bases in between. CDR3 length: 15 residues. Looked up from germline, CDR1 is GTSNPN and CDR2 is SVGIG (reference sequence). The CDR3 here is CAWTYSLSTNEKLFF. The CDR3 region has the DNA TGTGCCTGGACATACAGCCTCTCAACTAATGAAAAACTGTTTTTT. The variable domain in full, completed from reference TRBV30 and TRBJ1-4, reads SQTIHQWPATLVQPVGSPLSLECTVEGTSNPNLYWYRQAAGRGLQLLFYSVGIGQISSEVPQNLSASRPQDRQFILSSKKLLLSDSGFYLCAWTYSLSTNEKLFFGSGTQLSVL.

Turning to this clone: The identical CDR3 is also encoded by other nucleotide sequences in the sample. This rearrangement joins TRBV6-5 to TRBJ1-2; D gene unclear. CDR3 length: 11 residues. Germline values: CDR1 MNHEY, CDR2 SVGAGI. V was cut by 4 bases and J by 5 bases, with 5 bases left in between. The CDR3 nucleotides read TGTGCCAGCAGTTCTGGTTATGGCTACACCTTC. Amino acid sequence: CASSSGYGYTF.

The chain is built from TRBV7-2 and TRBJ1-1; D is possibly TRBD1 (5 bases). The CDR3 contains 13 residues. V lost 5 bases to trimming and J lost 6 bases, with 13 bases between them. In germline, CDR1 is SGHTA, CDR2 FQGNSA. This CDR3 reads CASSLRGLAEAFF. In DNA form, the CDR3 reads TGTGCCAGCAGCCTAAGGGGTCTCGCTGAAGCTTTCTTT. Full variable domain (missing parts from reference TRBV7-2 and TRBJ1-1): GAGVSQSPSNKVTEKGKDVELRCDPISGHTALYWYRQSLGQGLEFLIYFQGNSAPDKSGLPSDRFSAERTGGSVSTLTIQRTQQEDSAVYLCASSLRGLAEAFFGQGTRLTVV.

V is TRBV18 and J is TRBJ1-5; D unclear. V lost 4 bases and J lost 4, with 11 bases in between. The CDR3 is made up of 14 amino acids. The V gene's germline CDR1 is KGHSH and CDR2 LQKENI. As DNA, the CDR3 is TGTGCCAGCTCACAAGCAGAGCATAATCAGCCCCAGCATTTT. Encoded protein: CASSQAEHNQPQHF. The full variable domain, in which reference TRBV18 and TRBJ1-5 provide the parts outside the CDR3, is NAGVMQNPRHLVRRRGQEARLRCSPMKGHSHVYWYRQLPEEGLKFMVYLQKENIIDESGMPKERFSAEFPKEGPSILRIQQVVRGDSAAYFCASSQAEHNQPQHFGDGTRLSIL.

The chain has TRBV9 and TRBJ1-5; D unresolved. Germline CDR1 and CDR2: SGDLS and YYNGEE. Deletions cut 7 bases from V and 0 bases from J, with 8 bases between. This CDR3 is built from 13 residues. The CDR3 protein is CASGSDSNQPQHF. In DNA form, the CDR3 reads TGTGCCAGCGGCTCGGATAGCAATCAGCCCCAGCATTTT.